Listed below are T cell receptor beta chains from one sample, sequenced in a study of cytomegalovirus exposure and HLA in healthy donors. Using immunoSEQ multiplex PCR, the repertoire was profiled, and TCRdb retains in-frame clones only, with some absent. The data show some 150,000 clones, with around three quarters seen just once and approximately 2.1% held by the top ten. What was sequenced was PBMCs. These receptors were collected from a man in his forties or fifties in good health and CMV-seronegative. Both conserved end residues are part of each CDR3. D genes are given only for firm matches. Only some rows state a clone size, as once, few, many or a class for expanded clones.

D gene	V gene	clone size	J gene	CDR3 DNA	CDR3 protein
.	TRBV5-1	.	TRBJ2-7	TGCGCCAGCAGCTTGCAGGACTCCTACGAGCAGTACTTC	CASSLQDSYEQYF
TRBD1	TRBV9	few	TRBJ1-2	TGTGCCAGCAGTTCCCCGACAGGGTGGTATTATGGCTACACCTTC	CASSSPTGWYYGYTF
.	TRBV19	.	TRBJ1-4	TGTGCCAGTAGTACGACAGCGTCCGCAACTAATGAAAAACTGTTTTTT	CASSTTASATNEKLFF
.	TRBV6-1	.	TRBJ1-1	TGTGCCAGCAGTGAATTTGGGGGGGTTGGCACTGAAGCTTTCTTT	CASSEFGGVGTEAFF
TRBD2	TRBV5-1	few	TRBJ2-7	TGCGCCAGCAGCTTGGGTTTTAGGGCTAGCGGTCGCTACGAGCAGTACTTC	CASSLGFRASGRYEQYF
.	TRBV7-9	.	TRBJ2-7	TGTGCCAGCAGCTTAGATCCAGGGGAATACGAGCAGTACTTC	CASSLDPGEYEQYF
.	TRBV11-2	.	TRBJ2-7	TGTGCCAGCAGCTTAGATCCAGTGAGACTAGTGATTGACGAGCAGTACTTC	CASSLDPVRLVIDEQYF
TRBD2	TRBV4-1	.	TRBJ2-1	TGCGCCAGCAGCCACCTCGCGGGGGTTTACGGTGAGCAGTTCTTC	CASSHLAGVYGEQFF
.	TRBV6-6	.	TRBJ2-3	TGTGCCAGCAGTTACTCGGGCGGGAGCACAGATACGCAGTATTTT	CASSYSGGSTDTQYF
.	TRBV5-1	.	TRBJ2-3	TGCGCCAGCAGGGGGCCGGGCGGAGCGGGAGATACGCAGTATTTT	CASRGPGGAGDTQYF
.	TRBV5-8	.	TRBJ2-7	TGTGCCAGCAGCGCACAGGGTTGGGGGACCTACGAGCAGTACTTC	CASSAQGWGTYEQYF
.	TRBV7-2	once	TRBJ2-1	TGTGCCAGCAGCTTAGTGTGGGGGCGGAGGTTTTCTACCTACAATGAGCAGTTCTTC	CASSLVWGRRFSTYNEQFF
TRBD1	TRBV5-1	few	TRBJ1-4	TGCGCCAGCAGCCTAGAGACAGGGGTTAATGAAAAACTGTTTTTT	CASSLETGVNEKLFF
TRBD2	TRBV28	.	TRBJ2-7	TGTGCCAGCAAATCGGCGGGAGGCGTCTACGAGCAGTACTTC	CASKSAGGVYEQYF
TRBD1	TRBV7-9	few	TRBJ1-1	TGTGCCAGCAGGACAGGGTCTAATACTGAAGCTTTCTTT	CASRTGSNTEAFF
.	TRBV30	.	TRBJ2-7	TGTGCCTGGAGTGTACTGCCAGGGCCCTACGAGCAGTACTTC	CAWSVLPGPYEQYF
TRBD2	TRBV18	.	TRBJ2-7	TGTGCCAGCTCACCTTTTGGTAGCGGGGGAACCTACGAGCAGTACTTC	CASSPFGSGGTYEQYF
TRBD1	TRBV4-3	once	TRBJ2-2	TGCGCCAGCAGCCAGCTCCCTCCGGGACAGGGTCGTACCGGGGAGCTGTTTTTT	CASSQLPPGQGRTGELFF
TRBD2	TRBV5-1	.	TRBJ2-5	TGCGCCAGCAGGTTGTCTCTAGCGGGGGGGCAAGAGACCCAGTACTTC	CASRLSLAGGQETQYF
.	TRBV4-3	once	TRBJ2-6	TGCGCCAGCAGCCAAGATTTTTCCCTCTCTGGGGCCAACGTCCTGACTTTC	CASSQDFSLSGANVLTF
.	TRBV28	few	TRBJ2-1	TGTGCCACGGCCGTCACCAGCGATGAGCAGTTCTTC	CATAVTSDEQFF
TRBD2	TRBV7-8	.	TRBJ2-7	TGTGCCAGCAGCTTACGGGGGACTAGCGGGGGGTGGGAGCAGTACTTC	CASSLRGTSGGWEQYF
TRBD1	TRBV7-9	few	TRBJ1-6	TGTGCCAGCAGCTTAAGACAGGGGAATTCACCCCTCCACTTT	CASSLRQGNSPLHF
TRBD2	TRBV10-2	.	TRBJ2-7	TGCGCCAGCCGATTTACTAGCGGGAGGTCCTACGAGCAGTACTTC	CASRFTSGRSYEQYF
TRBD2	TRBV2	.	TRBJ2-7	TGTGCCAGCAGTGGGGCGGGAGGGGCCTACGAGCAGTACTTC	CASSGAGGAYEQYF
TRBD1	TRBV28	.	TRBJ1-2	TGTGCCAGCCAGGACGGGACAGCCTACTATGGCTACACCTTC	CASQDGTAYYGYTF
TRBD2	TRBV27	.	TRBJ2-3	TGTGCCAGCAGTTTATTTGTGGCCAGCGGGGAGAGCACAGATACGCAGTATTTT	CASSLFVASGESTDTQYF
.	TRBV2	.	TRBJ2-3	TGTGCCAGCAGACAGCGGGCCACACAAAAAGGAGACACAGATACGCAGTATTTT	CASRQRATQKGDTDTQYF
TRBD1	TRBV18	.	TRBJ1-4	TGTGCCAGCTCACCCTACCGGGACAGTGCCTCCCAAGGGGGTGAAAAACTGTTTTTT	CASSPYRDSASQGGEKLFF
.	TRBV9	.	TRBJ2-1	TGTGCCAGCAGCACAGGGGGGGGACTAGCAGGCAATGAGCAGTTCTTC	CASSTGGGLAGNEQFF
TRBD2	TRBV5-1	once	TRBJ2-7	TGCGCCAGCAGCTTCGCCCTAGCGGGGGCCTACGAGCAGTACTTC	CASSFALAGAYEQYF
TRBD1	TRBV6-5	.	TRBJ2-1	TGTGCCAGCAGTTACTCGACAGGGCCAAGGCTGGGGCAGTTCTTC	CASSYSTGPRLGQFF
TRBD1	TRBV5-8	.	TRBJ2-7	TGTGCCAGCAACGCCGGGGACAGGGGGGCCTACGAGCAGTACTTC	CASNAGDRGAYEQYF
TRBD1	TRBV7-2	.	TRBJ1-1	TGTGCCAGCAGCTTAGGGGGACAGTTGAACACTGAAGCTTTCTTT	CASSLGGQLNTEAFF
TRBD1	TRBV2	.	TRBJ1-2	TGTGCCAGCAGGGGGGACAGGGGTAACGGCTACCCCTTC	CASRGDRGNGYPF
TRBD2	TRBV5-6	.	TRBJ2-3	TGTGCCAGCAGCTTGAGAGCGGGAGACGGCACAGATACGCAGTATTTT	CASSLRAGDGTDTQYF
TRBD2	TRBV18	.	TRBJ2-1	TGTGCCAGCTCACCACTGTCGGGAGGGGGAATGGATGAGCAGTTCTTC	CASSPLSGGGMDEQFF